These 2 T cell receptor beta chains were sequenced from one sample in a study of graft-versus-host responses after intestinal transplantation. These TCRs are of unknown antigen specificity. The repertoire was sequenced with immunoSEQ multiplex PCR; TCRdb's copy has only in-frame clones and lacks some. The sample yields about 120,000 clones, approximately 92% seen once. The sequenced sample was unstimulated CD8+ T cells sorted from spleen or lymph node cells, obtained before intestinal transplant. Receptors were obtained from a human donor who received an intestinal transplant.

The chain uses TRBV19 and TRBJ2-7; D perhaps matches TRBD2 (5 bases). The CDR3 is made up of 13 amino acids. CDR1 is LNHDA, CDR2 SQIVND, per germline (reference sequence). V gave up 4 bases and J gave up 6 bases, with 13 bases separating them. The CDR3 sequence: CASSTTEASEQYF. The CDR3 DNA reads TGTGCCAGTAGTACCACGGAGGCCAGCGAGCAGTACTTC.

V gene TRBV10-2 combines with J gene TRBJ2-5, with 12 bases matching TRBD2. V lost 6 bases to trimming and J lost 3 bases; unmatched junction nucleotides: 8. From germline, CDR1 is WSHSY and CDR2 SAAADI. The CDR3 has 16 amino acids. The CDR3 DNA follows: TGCGCCAGCAGAGCCCTAGCGGGAGGGGATAAAGAGACCCAGTACTTC. Translated, it gives CASRALAGGDKETQYF.